This T cell receptor beta chain was found in a study of monozygotic twins with inflammatory bowel disease. Study findings and constraints: The co-twins with IBD showed lower TCRbeta diversity (inverse Simpson) than their healthy siblings. Different T cell subtypes could not be distinguished.

Blood (approximately 2.4 ml) was collected from every donor individually. Worth noting for this clonotype: Its antigen is not identified.

TCRdb re-called the 5' RACE reads; one entry per CDR3 protein, DNA not given. In all, the sample yields 350,000 to 400,000 distinct CDR3 sequences. The CDR3 runs to 14 residues. From germline, CDR1 is DFQATT and CDR2 SNEGSKA (reference sequence). The chain employs TRBV20-1 and TRBJ2-3. The sequenced material came from blood. The source is a human donor with ulcerative colitis or Crohn's disease, or a healthy co-twin of an affected twin (not recorded which). The CDR3 spells CSARRSVAGDTQYF.